The T cell receptor beta chain described here comes from a study of CD8 T cells in Susac syndrome. It was with random hexamers that roughly 0.5 to 1 ug RNA was reverse transcribed. Each CDR3 protein gets one entry after TCRdb re-called the immunoSEQ multiplex PCR reads with MiXCR. The data contain about 150,000 distinct CDR3 sequences, roughly 94% of them seen just once; the ten biggest clones take up 0.075% to 0.1%. The CDR3 sequence is 12 residues long. V lost 3 bases and J 8 bases, leaving 11 bases between the germline ends. Germline V gene sequence: CDR1 DFQATT, CDR2 SNEGSKA (reference sequence). This clonotype was observed once.

The sequencing sample was made of CD4+ T cells from PBMCs. This clonotype was obtained from a human donor in good health. This rearrangement joins TRBV20-1 to TRBJ2-4; no clear D. The CDR3 DNA reads TGCAGTGCTAGTCCACCCGGAGACATTCAGTACTTC. Translating it yields CSASPPGDIQYF.